The source of this T cell receptor (beta chain) is a study of blood T cell repertoires in COVID-19. V lost 4 bases to trimming and J lost 2 bases, with 12 bases between them. The CDR3 consists of 15 residues. Germline lookup yields CDR1 KGHSH and CDR2 LQKENI. In assigning cohorts, the study relied on participant-reported clinical history. Two negative PCRs, clearance, or symptom resolution were required of recovered Cohort 3 donors. Only in-frame clones appear in the TCRdb table, and some are missing; sequencing was by immunoSEQ multiplex PCR. The sample holds some 390,000 clones, roughly nine tenths seen once.

The chain uses TRBV18 and TRBJ2-1; D perhaps matches TRBD2 (7 bases). This receptor was identified in a man aged 25-40 years who had recovered from COVID-19. Source material: PBMCs or T cells enriched from blood (not recorded which). The CDR3 sequence: CASSRAGDTYNEQFF. In DNA, the CDR3 is TGTGCCAGCTCACGGGCGGGGGACACCTACAATGAGCAGTTCTTC.